This T cell receptor beta chain was documented in a study of shared clonotypes between healthy human individuals. There are 16 residues in the CDR3. The J segment lost 2 bases and the V segment lost 4 bases, leaving 8 bases of the junction unmatched. The germline gives CDR1 SGHVS, CDR2 FQNEAQ. In regard to this clone: Its antigen is still unknown.

Naive CD8 cells were CD45RO-negative, positively selected for CCR7, excluding terminally differentiated effector memory CD45RA+ cells. Generated by immunoSEQ multiplex PCR, the TCRdb table keeps only in-frame clones and is missing some. The table shows over 2,000,000 clones, with around 93% occurring only once. Study conclusions and caveats: Richness estimates generally favored naive over memory subsets.

The specimen sequenced was naive CD8+ T cells from PBMCs. The source of this sequence is a man younger than 30 in good health. Some clones in this sample may be carry-over from other donors' samples. This chain joins TRBV7-8 and TRBJ2-7; 10 bases are shared with TRBD2. This CDR3 reads CASSSPLAGAPYEQYF. Written as DNA, the CDR3 is TGTGCCAGCAGCTCCCCCCTAGCGGGAGCCCCCTACGAGCAGTACTTC.